This T cell receptor beta chain is from a study of blood T cells in healthy people across ages. Study context: With template switching, about one barcoded beta molecule was captured per two T cells.

In its sample, this clonotype was seen a few times. A sample-barcoded 5' primer and a J-beta primer mix were used in a second PCR of about 7 to 12 cycles. The study obtained at least 2.5 million CDR3-containing paired-end reads from every sample. TCRdb called the 5' RACE reads again in MiXCR, with one record for every CDR3 protein. The sample contains 700,000 to 950,000 distinct CDR3 sequences, roughly 60% of which appear only once. Input material: blood. The sequence was collected from a man aged 25 to 40 in good health.

In nucleotides, the CDR3 is TGTGCCAGCAGCTCAGTTTTACTCTACGAGCAGTACTTC. Residues: CASSSVLLYEQYF. The chain carries TRBV7-2 and TRBJ2-7; D gene unclear. The V gene lost 4 bases and the J gene lost 3 bases, with 10 bases spanning the gap. The CDR3 extends over 13 amino acids. CDR1 is SGHTA and CDR2 is FQGNSA in the germline V gene.